This T cell receptor (beta chain) originates from a study of T cells after yellow fever vaccination. The study's findings and limits: Weaker in magnitude, the secondary response showed a faster peak on day 5 versus 15.

The table lists this clonotype with many counts. Its matching antigen is unknown. The CDR3 is 17 residues long. The V segment lost 2 bases and the J segment 4 bases; nucleotides outside the gene matches: 10. Germline V gene data show CDR1 as SGHTA and CDR2 as FQGNSA. TCRdb re-called the 5' RACE reads with MiXCR, one entry per CDR3 protein. The table has a few hundred thousand distinct CDR3 sequences, about 5.2% seen once. The chain has TRBV7-2 and TRBJ2-2; 7 positions agree with TRBD2. This TCR was sampled from a man aged 18-30 years who received the YFV17D yellow fever vaccine. Sequenced here: CD4+ T cells sorted from PBMCs, sampled on the day of the yellow fever booster vaccination. The CDR3: CASSLIPTSLSTGELFF. The CDR3 coding sequence is TGTGCCAGCAGCTTAATCCCGACTAGCTTGAGCACCGGGGAGCTGTTTTTT.